The sequence of this TCR beta chain was determined in a study of blood T cell repertoires in COVID-19 (dated by TCRdb to the early 2020s). Background on the whole study: Collaborator samples came from the United States, Italy and Spain and covered acute and convalescent phases of COVID-19. Deeply sampled blood TCRbeta repertoires from subjects exposed to, actively infected with, or recovered from COVID-19 were included in the dataset. The samples were drawn from the first 160 participants of the ongoing ImmuneRACE study and from 1,254 subjects provided by 6 global collaborators. The repertoires were released in a freely available public database intended as a resource for research on the immune response to SARS-CoV-2. A de-identified subject ID, COVID-19 status, age in years and sex were almost always included in the sample metadata. The material from the prospective study consisted of cDNA or gDNA derived from T cells, B-cell-depleted T cells, or PBMCs. Where HLA class I and class II types were available, the types were taken from metadata supplied by the sample provider, not from assay-based typing. The research as a whole found: How much clinical and demographic metadata was included differed by source and by participant, and the metadata was provided uncurated.

Ends trimmed: V by 3 bases, J by 1 base; bases unmatched to a gene: 2. Including the terminal cysteine and phenylalanine, the CDR3 comprises 15 residues. The kept DNA is CDR3 alone, 45 bases in frame from the first base. CDR1 and CDR2 (SGHDN, FVKESK) derive from the germline V gene. Each collaborating institution followed its own protocols to collect whole blood in K2EDTA tubes. For TCRbeta analysis, collaborators shipped samples in one of three forms: frozen whole blood, isolated PBMCs, or DNA extracted from either of those sample types. TCRbeta CDR3 regions were amplified from genomic DNA using the immunoSEQ Assay, a bias-controlled multiplex PCR. On the authors' methods: Within the assay, amplification of reference gene primers was used to estimate how many nucleated cells each sample contained. To quantify the absolute abundance of each unique TCRbeta CDR3 rearrangement, sequence reads were collapsed and filtered. For each sample, productive Simpson clonality was calculated as the square root of Simpson's diversity index across productive rearrangements. In its TCRdb copy, this immuneACCESS table keeps in-frame sequences only and misses some clones. Where compared with another copy, unresolved V genes explain less than half of these, and the others have no known cause. V and J calls and clone size come straight from that table; D and trimming were deduced from the DNA. This sample has about 190,000 clones in its table, and almost 90% of those were observed once. Of the sample, approximately 0.64% is held by the ten largest clones.

Regarding this clone: What antigen it recognizes has not been identified. Base qualities were left out, and no much larger clone turns up one base away.

The sample comprised peripheral blood. In this chain, TRBV14 is recombined with TRBJ2-3, and TRBD2 aligns with 9 junction nucleotides. This receptor was identified in a man aged 45-65 years with acute or convalescent COVID-19. The nucleotides read TGTGCCAGCAGCCACGAGCGGGGGGGCACAGATACGCAGTATTTT. Its product reads: CASSHERGGTDTQYF.